These 32 T cell receptor beta chains were all obtained from the same sample, sequenced in a study of shared clonotypes between healthy human individuals (dated by TCRdb to about 2020). For the CD8 naive samples, CD45RO-negative cells were positively selected for CCR7, yielding a CD45RA+CCR7+ population from which TemRA cells were excluded. Libraries were built with the immunoSEQ multiplex PCR assay. TCRdb holds this immuneACCESS table with in-frame rearrangements only. Some clones are missing; in checked studies, unresolved V genes explain under half, and the rest has no known cause. This sample comprises millions of clones, roughly 91% of them detected only once. The ten largest clones represent around 1.7% of the sample. The sequenced material came from naive CD8+ T cells from PBMCs. According to the study, the label for this sample's cell subset or site signals: CD45RA+CCR7+. The receptors were gathered from a man aged 18 to 35 in good health. Some clones in this sample may be carry-over from other donors' samples.

The chain combines TRBV7-9 with TRBJ2-7, with 8 positions matching TRBD2. The CDR3 totals 17 residues. CDR1 SEHNR and CDR2 FQNEAQ come from the germline V gene (reference sequence). After removal of 4 bases from V and 0 bases from J, the junction contained 11 bases not matched to a gene. This CDR3 reads CASSSPLGLGSSYEQYF. In DNA form, the CDR3 reads TGTGCCAGCAGCTCCCCTTTGGGACTAGGGAGCTCCTACGAGCAGTACTTC.

The chain is built from TRBV7-8 and TRBJ2-1; tentatively, D is TRBD2 (5 bases). V dropped 6 bases and J dropped 0 bases, with 15 bases sitting between them. The germline gives CDR1 SGHVS, CDR2 FQNEAQ. This CDR3 spans 16 amino acids. CDR3 in DNA: TGTGCCAGCAGTCAGCGGCAGTCGAGCTCCTACAATGAGCAGTTCTTC. Translating it yields CASSQRQSSSYNEQFF.

The gene calls are TRBV27 and TRBJ2-1; no definite D call. The CDR3 has 16 amino acids. The V end lost 5 bases, the J end lost 0 bases, and 14 bases lay between the germline ends. The germline CDR1 and CDR2 sequences are MNHEY and SMNVEV (reference sequence). The CDR3 region has the DNA TGTGCCAGCAGTAACGAACAGCCCTCCTCCTACAATGAGCAGTTCTTC. It encodes CASSNEQPSSYNEQFF.

V gene TRBV27 combines with J gene TRBJ2-7; 7 nucleotides match TRBD1. Trimming removed 2 bases from V and 3 bases from J; junction bases left unmatched: 7. Per germline, CDR1 MNHEY and CDR2 SMNVEV (reference sequence). The length of the CDR3 is 15 residues. The CDR3 region has the DNA TGTGCCAGCAGTTTAGTCGCGACAGGGTACTACGAGCAGTACTTC. Protein: CASSLVATGYYEQYF.

The rearrangement joins TRBV5-8 to TRBJ2-7; D remains ambiguous. This CDR3 spans 13 amino acids. Germline V gene data show CDR1 as SGHTS and CDR2 as YDEGEE. V lost 0 bases and J lost 4, with 8 bases in between. CDR3 residues: CASSLADGYEQYF. In nucleotides, the CDR3 is TGTGCCAGCAGCTTGGCAGACGGGTACGAGCAGTACTTC.

The rearrangement uses TRBV12-5 and TRBJ2-1; the match to TRBD2 covers 9 bases. This CDR3 contains 16 residues. V shed 1 base, J shed 5 bases, and the junction held 6 bases outside the gene matches. Germline V gives CDR1 LGHNT, CDR2 FRNRAP. CDR3 DNA: TGTGCTAGTGGTTTGGGAGGGACTAGCCGCGACAATGAGCAGTTCTTC. Translating it yields CASGLGGTSRDNEQFF.

In its sample, this clone was seen once. The chain has TRBV5-8 and TRBJ2-2; D gene uncertain. Per germline, CDR1 SGHTS and CDR2 YDEGEE. CDR3 length: 9 amino acids. Trimming cost V 10 bases and J 8 bases, with 6 bases left between them. In DNA, the CDR3 is TGTGCCCCGGTAGGGGAGCTGTTTTTT. Protein sequence: CAPVGELFF.

This chain uses TRBV25-1 with TRBJ1-1, with 10 bases identical to TRBD1. The CDR3 extends over 17 amino acids. V shed 2 bases, J shed 3 bases, and the junction held 9 bases outside the gene matches. Per germline, CDR1 MGHDK and CDR2 SYGVNS. The CDR3: CASSERDRGWFDTEAFF. CDR3 nucleotides: TGTGCCAGCAGTGAAAGGGACAGGGGATGGTTTGACACTGAAGCTTTCTTT.

This rearrangement joins TRBV28 to TRBJ1-1; D ambiguous. Trimming pared 3 bases from V and 6 bases from J, leaving 11 bases between. Germline values: CDR1 MDHEN, CDR2 SYDVKM. This CDR3 spans 13 amino acids. In DNA form, the CDR3 reads TGTGCCAGCAGTTTTGGGGTACGGGCTGAAGCTTTCTTT. This codes for CASSFGVRAEAFF.

The chain couples TRBV7-3 to TRBJ2-2; perhaps TRBD2 as D (5 bases). The CDR3 runs 17 residues. With 2 bases removed from V and 3 bases from J, the gap between germline ends came to 16 bases. CDR1 SGHTA and CDR2 FQGTGA come from the germline V gene. DNA for the CDR3: TGTGCCAGCAGCTTATACGGTGCGGGTAGTGACACCGGGGAGCTGTTTTTT. This codes for CASSLYGAGSDTGELFF.

With regard to this clone: The same CDR3 also results from other DNA sequences found in this sample. CDR3 bases: TGTGCCAGCAGCGAGGGACTAGCAGGCAATGAGCAGTTCTTC. It specifies CASSEGLAGNEQFF. The chain uses TRBV7-9 and TRBJ2-1; 9 positions match TRBD2. Looked up from germline, CDR1 is SEHNR and CDR2 is FQNEAQ (reference sequence). The CDR3 is 14 amino acids. With 5 bases clipped from V and 6 bases from J, the junction kept 5 bases outside the gene matches.

The chain carries TRBV9 and TRBJ2-7; possibly TRBD1 or TRBD2 for D (7 bases each). The V end was cut by 4 bases, the J end by 4 bases, with 15 bases between. Germline assignment: CDR1 SGDLS and CDR2 YYNGEE. There are 14 residues in the CDR3. CDR3 bases: TGTGCCAGCAGCCTCAGGGGGGGTTGGTACGAGCAGTACTTC. The encoded protein is CASSLRGGWYEQYF. The full variable domain, completed using reference TRBV9 and TRBJ2-7, is DSGVTQTPKHLITATGQRVTLRCSPRSGDLSVYWYQQSLDQGLQFLIQYYNGEERAKGNILERFSAQQFPDLHSELNLSSLELGDSALYFCASSLRGGWYEQYFGPGTRLTVT.

The V gene is TRBV11-2, the J gene TRBJ1-1; the D is unclear. V lost 6 bases to trimming and J lost 6 bases, with 11 bases between them. This CDR3 is built from 12 residues. In germline, CDR1 is SGHAT, CDR2 FQNNGV. For the CDR3, the DNA is TGTGCCAGCAGGAGTCCGGGCTCTGAAGCTTTCTTT. Translation: CASRSPGSEAFF.

This rearrangement joins TRBV7-8 to TRBJ1-1, with D perhaps matching TRBD1 (5 bases). This CDR3 spans 14 amino acids. Germline V CDR1 and CDR2: SGHVS, FQNEAQ. The V end lost 2 bases, the J end lost 4 bases, and 11 bases lay between the germline ends. The CDR3 DNA is TGTGCCAGCAGCTTACAGACAGCAGGCACTGAAGCTTTCTTT. Translating it yields CASSLQTAGTEAFF.

This chain uses TRBV4-3 with TRBJ2-7; D possibly matches TRBD1 or TRBD2 (5 bases each). V lost 0 bases to trimming and J lost 4 bases, with 13 bases between them. CDR1 LGHNA and CDR2 YSLEER come from the germline V gene. The CDR3 length is 15 residues. CDR3 in amino acids: CASSQDGGSGYEQYF. DNA of the CDR3: TGCGCCAGCAGCCAAGACGGCGGGTCAGGGTACGAGCAGTACTTC.

This chain joins TRBV19 and TRBJ1-5, with TRBD1 as a possible D gene (5 bases). Trimming removed 5 bases from V and 5 bases from J, with 19 bases in between. Germline CDR1 is LNHDA and CDR2 is SQIVND (reference sequence). CDR3 length: 16 amino acids. CDR3 residues: CASSGFVDSYYQPQHF. CDR3 bases: TGTGCCAGTAGTGGCTTTGTCGACAGCTACTATCAGCCCCAGCATTTT. Variable domain in full (rest from reference TRBV19 and TRBJ1-5): DGGITQSPKYLFRKEGQNVTLSCEQNLNHDAMYWYRQDPGQGLRLIYYSQIVNDFQKGDIAEGYSVSREKKESFPLTVTSAQKNPTAFYLCASSGFVDSYYQPQHFGDGTRLSIL.

This sequence joins TRBV4-3 and TRBJ2-5; 9 bases match TRBD2. CDR3 length: 17 residues. Trimming at V came to 3 bases and at J to 5 bases, leaving 13 bases not matched to a gene. Germline V CDR1 and CDR2: LGHNA, YSLEER. CDR3 amino acids: CASSQDGLASDPETQYF. In DNA, the CDR3 is TGCGCCAGCAGCCAGGACGGACTAGCGAGTGACCCTGAGACCCAGTACTTC.

This rearrangement joins TRBV2 to TRBJ2-5; D remains unclear. The CDR3 is 10 amino acids. The germline V and J ends were trimmed by 11 bases and 7 bases, with 11 bases remaining between them. Germline assignment: CDR1 SNHLY and CDR2 FYNNEI. CDR3 loop: CALRTGTQYF. CDR3 sequence (DNA): TGTGCCCTGAGGACGGGGACCCAGTACTTC. The full variable domain, completed using reference TRBV2 and TRBJ2-5, is EPEVTQTPSHQVTQMGQEVILRCVPISNHLYFYWYRQILGQKVEFLVSFYNNEISEKSEIFDDQFSVERPDGSNFTLKIRSTKLEDSAMYFCALRTGTQYFGPGTRLLVL.

As regards this clone: One end of the junction fails to match germline, which may point to a read error. The chain recombines TRBV7-2 with TRBJ2-7; 8 bases align to TRBD2. Germline CDR1 is SGHTA and CDR2 is FQGNSA. The CDR3 has 16 residues. The CDR3 DNA sequence: TGTGCCAGCAGCTTAGCCTTAGCGGGACGCTCCCACGAGCAGTACTTC. This translates into CASSLALAGRSHEQYF.

This sequence joins TRBV6-5 and TRBJ1-1; D may be TRBD1 (5 bases). V dropped 3 bases and J dropped 2 bases, with 10 bases sitting between them. Germline V gene data show CDR1 as MNHEY and CDR2 as SVGAGI. The CDR3 runs to 14 residues. CDR3 protein: CASSYQGPNTEAFF. As DNA, the CDR3 is TGTGCCAGCAGTTATCAGGGCCCTAACACTGAAGCTTTCTTT.

The V and J genes are TRBV5-1 and TRBJ2-7; D may be TRBD2 (5 bases). This CDR3 is 13 amino acids long. V lost 1 base, J lost 5 bases, and 10 bases lay in between. CDR1 is SGHRS and CDR2 is YFSETQ in the germline V gene. The CDR3 is CASSLWTPDEQYF. DNA of the CDR3: TGCGCCAGCAGCTTGTGGACTCCCGACGAGCAGTACTTC.

The sample holds one count of this clone. The chain is built from TRBV28 and TRBJ2-1; D unresolved. The CDR3 has 17 residues. With 5 bases removed from V and 4 bases from J, the gap between germline ends came to 21 bases. Germline V lookup: CDR1 MDHEN, CDR2 SYDVKM. CDR3 region: CASSPYLVLTGYNEQFF. DNA of the CDR3: TGTGCCAGCAGTCCCTACTTAGTATTGACTGGTTACAATGAGCAGTTCTTC.

The rearrangement joins TRBV28 to TRBJ1-1; 9 bases agree with TRBD1. Germline-derived CDR1 and CDR2 are MDHEN and SYDVKM. Trimming cost V 6 bases and J 6 bases; bases outside gene matches: 11. CDR3 length: 15 amino acids. The CDR3 protein is CASSYQDRGDAEAFF. In DNA form, the CDR3 reads TGTGCCAGCAGCTATCAGGACAGGGGCGACGCTGAAGCTTTCTTT.

This clone was counted a few times. The genes are TRBV5-5 and TRBJ1-1; the D is unclear. CDR1 and CDR2 from the germline V gene are SGHKS and YYEKEE (reference sequence). The CDR3 loop spans 13 amino acids. The V and J ends lost 1 base and 1 base respectively, with 5 bases between them. CDR3 region: CASSLRSNTEAFF. The CDR3 region has the DNA TGTGCCAGCAGCTTGCGGTCGAACACTGAAGCTTTCTTT.

This chain connects TRBV10-3 to TRBJ2-1; 7 positions agree with TRBD1. Germline V gene data show CDR1 as ENHRY and CDR2 as SYGVKD. Germline trimming cut 3 bases from V and 11 bases from J; bases unmatched to any gene: 13. This CDR3 has 15 residues. CDR3 region: CAISDPETGTSKQFF. CDR3 sequence (DNA): TGTGCCATCAGTGACCCCGAGACAGGGACGAGTAAGCAGTTCTTC.

The gene calls are TRBV28 and TRBJ2-7, with 13 nucleotides matching TRBD2. The CDR3 sequence is 19 residues long. From germline, CDR1 is MDHEN and CDR2 SYDVKM. V shed 6 bases, J shed 3 bases, and the junction held 17 bases outside the gene matches. Written as DNA, the CDR3 is TGTGCCAGCAGCCAGTTTTGGCCAGAGGGGACTAGCGGGAACTACGAGCAGTACTTC. It translates to CASSQFWPEGTSGNYEQYF.

The chain recombines TRBV4-1 with TRBJ2-7; D gene uncertain. This CDR3 spans 15 amino acids. Germline assignment: CDR1 MGHRA and CDR2 YSYEKL. V lost 3 bases, J lost 4 bases, and 16 bases lay in between. CDR3 region: CASSQALGHAYEQYF. The DNA of the CDR3 is TGCGCCAGCAGCCAGGCATTGGGCCATGCGTACGAGCAGTACTTC.

The chain joins TRBV27 to TRBJ1-1, with a tentative D call TRBD1 (6 bases). The CDR3 runs 16 residues. Germline lookup yields CDR1 MNHEY and CDR2 SMNVEV (reference sequence). V shed 7 bases and J shed 0 bases, with 18 bases lying between them. This CDR3 reads CASNPWGGQMNTEAFF. Written as DNA, the CDR3 is TGTGCCAGCAATCCCTGGGGGGGGCAGATGAACACTGAAGCTTTCTTT.

The chain employs TRBV9 and TRBJ2-2; D uncertain. V was cut by 3 bases and J by 7 bases, with 4 bases left in between. The CDR3 is 11 amino acids. Germline lookup yields CDR1 SGDLS and CDR2 YYNGEE. CDR3 protein: CASSAVGELFF. The CDR3 DNA follows: TGTGCCAGCAGCGCAGTCGGGGAGCTGTTTTTT.

J is TRBJ2-3 and V is TRBV6-6, with 10 bases fitting TRBD2. This CDR3 region has 14 residues. CDR1 MNHNY and CDR2 SVGAGI come from the germline V gene (reference sequence). Germline trimming cut 9 bases from V and 7 bases from J; bases unmatched to any gene: 10. CDR3 amino acids: CASNGLAVGHTQYF. CDR3 nucleotides: TGTGCCAGTAACGGACTAGCGGTCGGCCATACGCAGTATTTT.

This chain links TRBV28 with TRBJ1-3; no definite D call. Germline values: CDR1 MDHEN, CDR2 SYDVKM. The CDR3 sequence is 17 residues long. Trimming removed 4 bases at V and 0 bases at J, with 16 bases between. The CDR3 sequence is CASSWINSKSSGNTIYF. As DNA, the CDR3 is TGTGCCAGCAGTTGGATCAACAGTAAGAGCTCTGGAAACACCATATATTTT.

The chain carries TRBV28 and TRBJ2-1; D gene uncertain. Germline CDR1 MDHEN, CDR2 SYDVKM. The CDR3 is 13 amino acids. V was pared by 5 bases and J by 5 bases, with 10 bases between. The CDR3 bases are TGTGCCAGCAGTCCCACCCCTGACAATGAGCAGTTCTTC. Translation gives CASSPTPDNEQFF.